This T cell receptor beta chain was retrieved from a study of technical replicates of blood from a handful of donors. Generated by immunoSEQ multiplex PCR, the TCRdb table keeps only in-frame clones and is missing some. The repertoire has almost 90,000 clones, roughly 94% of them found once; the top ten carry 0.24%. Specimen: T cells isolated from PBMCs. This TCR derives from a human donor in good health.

This CDR3 is CASSEAPAMPSYEQYF. The CDR3 nucleotides read TGTGCCAGCAGTGAAGCGCCAGCGATGCCCTCCTACGAGCAGTACTTC. The rearrangement uses TRBV6-1 and TRBJ2-7; D not certain. Germline CDR1 MNHNS, CDR2 SASEGT. CDR3 length equals 16 residues. V shed 0 bases and J shed 0 bases, with 12 bases lying between them.